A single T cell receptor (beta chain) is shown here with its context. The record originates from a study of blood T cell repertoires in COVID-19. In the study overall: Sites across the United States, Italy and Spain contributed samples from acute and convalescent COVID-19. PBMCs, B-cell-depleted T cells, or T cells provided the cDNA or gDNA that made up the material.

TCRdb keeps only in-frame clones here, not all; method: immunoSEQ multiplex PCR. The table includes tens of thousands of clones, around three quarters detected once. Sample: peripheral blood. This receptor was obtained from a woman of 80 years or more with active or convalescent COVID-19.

The CDR3 reads CASSPDRATEAFF. The DNA for the CDR3 is TGTGCCAGCAGCCCGGACAGGGCCACTGAAGCTTTCTTT. The chain couples TRBV2 to TRBJ1-1, with TRBD1 matching 8 bases. The germline gives CDR1 SNHLY, CDR2 FYNNEI. The CDR3 length is 13 residues. Unmatched junction bases numbered 4, after V lost 6 bases and J lost 4 bases.